Only a few counts were recorded for the clone carrying this T cell receptor beta chain. Patients included in sequencing had previously demonstrated CD8+CD57+ cell expansion by flow cytometry. Among the patients, all had severe acquired aplastic anemia. The blood sampling took place in patients who had so far received no therapy. This specimen comes from a study of CD8+CD57+ T cells in acquired aplastic anemia. Study summary: Mean DNA quantity obtained from sorted CD4+ and CD8+ cells was 3 to 3.5 ug.

The study profiled TCR beta VDJ and CDR3 using genomic DNA as template. One entry per CDR3 protein, called by TCRdb with MiXCR from the reads. The table records 270,000 or so distinct CDR3 sequences, around 82% of them present only once. J was trimmed by 0 bases and V by 6 bases; bases with no gene match: 4. The CDR3 consists of 14 residues. Germline lookup yields CDR1 ENHRY and CDR2 SYGVKD. The J gene is TRBJ1-1, the V gene TRBV10-3, with 7 bases lining up with TRBD1. The source is a human donor with aplastic anemia. The sequenced sample consisted of sorted CD4+, CD8+, or CD8+CD57+ T cells (not recorded which) from PBMCs. In DNA, the CDR3 is TGTGCCATCAGCTTGGACAGGCTGAACACTGAAGCTTTCTTT. It codes for CAISLDRLNTEAFF.